Below are 32 T cell receptor beta chains sequenced from a single sample in a study of shared clonotypes between healthy human individuals. Clones were sequenced by immunoSEQ multiplex PCR, and TCRdb holds only the in-frame ones, with some missing. The sample gives roughly 2.5 million clones, roughly 92% of which show up once; 0.11% to 0.15% is in the top ten. Sequenced input: naive CD4+ T cells sorted from blood. This sample's subset: CD45RA+ positively selected. The receptors shown here come from a young man in good health.

The chain recombines TRBV27 with TRBJ2-3; no clear D. V shed 8 bases and J shed 8 bases, with 14 bases lying between them. There are 12 residues in the CDR3. Germline V gene data show CDR1 as MNHEY and CDR2 as SMNVEV (reference sequence). CDR3 residues: CASQMLGGTQYF. The CDR3 nucleotides are TGTGCCAGCCAAATGCTGGGTGGTACGCAGTATTTT.

This clone appeared a few times. Other DNA sequences in the sample encode the same CDR3. V and J are TRBV18 and TRBJ1-3; the match to TRBD1 covers 8 bases. Germline V gene data show CDR1 as KGHSH and CDR2 as LQKENI. Losses at the gene ends were 3 bases for V and 2 bases for J; bases not matched to a gene: 0. The CDR3 contains 14 residues. The CDR3 reads CASSPDRAGNTIYF. The CDR3 coding sequence is TGTGCCAGCTCACCGGACAGGGCTGGAAACACCATATATTTT.

V gene TRBV9 combines with J gene TRBJ2-1; 14 nucleotides line up with TRBD2. The CDR3 is made up of 20 amino acids. Germline V gives CDR1 SGDLS, CDR2 YYNGEE. Losses at the gene ends were 0 bases for V and 0 bases for J; bases not matched to a gene: 8. The CDR3 protein is CASSVGTGTSGRGSYNEQFF. For the CDR3, the DNA is TGTGCCAGCAGCGTAGGAACCGGGACTAGCGGGAGAGGCTCCTACAATGAGCAGTTCTTC. Full variable domain (outside the CDR3, taken from reference TRBV9 and TRBJ2-1): DSGVTQTPKHLITATGQRVTLRCSPRSGDLSVYWYQQSLDQGLQFLIQYYNGEERAKGNILERFSAQQFPDLHSELNLSSLELGDSALYFCASSVGTGTSGRGSYNEQFFGPGTRLTVL.

This clone was observed once. The V call is TRBV2, the J call TRBJ2-7, with D tentatively TRBD1 (5 bases). The CDR3 has 15 amino acids. Germline-derived CDR1 and CDR2 are SNHLY and FYNNEI. V lost 3 bases and J lost 3, with 15 bases in between. The CDR3 sequence: CASSEDPTGDYEQYF. In DNA, the CDR3 is TGTGCCAGCAGTGAGGACCCTACAGGAGACTACGAGCAGTACTTC.

This clone was observed a handful of times. V and J are TRBV6-6 and TRBJ1-6; TRBD1 might be the D (5 bases). CDR3 length: 12 residues. Germline-derived CDR1 and CDR2 are MNHNY and SVGAGI (reference sequence). The germline V and J ends were trimmed by 7 bases and 9 bases, with 10 bases remaining between them. The chain's CDR3 is CASTRGGSPLHF. CDR3 nucleotide sequence: TGTGCCAGCACGAGGGGCGGTTCACCCCTCCACTTT.

This chain joins TRBV2 and TRBJ2-1, with TRBD2 matching 8 bases. Trimming took 9 bases from V and 8 from J; bases not matched to a gene: 12. Per the germline V gene, CDR1 is SNHLY and CDR2 is FYNNEI. There are 14 residues in the CDR3. CDR3 loop: CASGRSGGLHEQFF. The CDR3 DNA sequence: TGTGCCAGTGGTAGAAGCGGGGGCCTGCATGAGCAGTTCTTC.

V is TRBV10-3 and J is TRBJ2-5; 7 nucleotides match TRBD1. The better agreement between TRBJ2-7 and the DNA end casts doubt on the J call. The CDR3 runs to 13 residues. Germline V lookup: CDR1 ENHRY, CDR2 SYGVKD. The CDR3 bases are TGTGCCATCAGCGGGACAGCTTCCTACGAGCAGTACTTC. Amino acids: CAISGTASYEQYF.

V is TRBV30 and J is TRBJ1-1; D possibly corresponds to TRBD1 (5 bases). Trimming took 5 bases from V and 2 from J, leaving 12 bases between them. The germline gives CDR1 GTSNPN, CDR2 SVGIG (reference sequence). This CDR3 spans 13 amino acids. The CDR3 spells CAWGQGFNTEAFF. In DNA, the CDR3 is TGTGCCTGGGGGCAGGGTTTCAACACTGAAGCTTTCTTT.

The chain links TRBV19 to TRBJ2-5; TRBD2 matches 9 bases. The CDR3 sequence is 14 residues long. The trim removed 4 bases at V and 5 bases at J, leaving 5 bases unmatched. Germline loops: CDR1 LNHDA, CDR2 SQIVND (reference sequence). The CDR3 protein is CASSRLAVAETQYF. The CDR3 DNA is TGTGCCAGTAGTAGACTAGCGGTCGCGGAGACCCAGTACTTC.

The chain employs TRBV30 and TRBJ2-7; 10 nucleotides match TRBD2. CDR1 and CDR2 from the germline V gene are GTSNPN and SVGIG (reference sequence). The CDR3 length is 15 residues. V trimming: 2 bases; J trimming: 6 bases; junction bases outside the gene matches: 10. CDR3 DNA: TGTGCCTGGAGTACCGGGGGAGCGGGAGGGAGCGAGCAGTACTTC. Translated, it gives CAWSTGGAGGSEQYF.

The V and J genes are TRBV11-2 and TRBJ1-1, with 7 bases fitting TRBD1. Germline CDR1 SGHAT, CDR2 FQNNGV. CDR3 length: 17 amino acids. V lost 2 bases, J lost 1 base, and 10 bases stayed unmatched. In nucleotides, the CDR3 is TGTGCCAGCAGCTTATTTACAGGGGCATCAGCGAACACTGAAGCTTTCTTT. It codes for CASSLFTGASANTEAFF.

This sequence joins TRBV28 and TRBJ2-3; D remains unclear. Germline V gene sequence: CDR1 MDHEN, CDR2 SYDVKM. The CDR3 loop spans 11 amino acids. The germline V and J ends were trimmed by 5 bases and 7 bases, with 7 bases remaining between them. The CDR3 sequence is CASSGSHTQYF. CDR3 bases: TGTGCCAGCAGTGGTTCCCATACGCAGTATTTT. Full variable domain (outside the CDR3, taken from reference TRBV28 and TRBJ2-3): DVKVTQSSRYLVKRTGEKVFLECVQDMDHENMFWYRQDPGLGLRLIYFSYDVKMKEKGDIPEGYSVSREKKERFSLILESASTNQTSMYLCASSGSHTQYFGPGTRLTVL.

To note about this clone: This sample also contains other DNA sequences that code for the same CDR3. The V call is TRBV30, the J call TRBJ2-4; perhaps TRBD2 as D (6 bases). Germline CDR1 is GTSNPN and CDR2 is SVGIG (reference sequence). This CDR3 comprises 16 residues. Trimming removed 0 bases from V and 0 bases from J, with 12 bases in between. CDR3 bases: TGTGCCTGGAGTGTACTGAGCGGGCTAGCCAAAAACATTCAGTACTTC. It is translated as CAWSVLSGLAKNIQYF. The full variable domain, with the rest looked up from reference TRBV30 and TRBJ2-4, is SQTIHQWPATLVQPVGSPLSLECTVEGTSNPNLYWYRQAAGRGLQLLFYSVGIGQISSEVPQNLSASRPQDRQFILSSKKLLLSDSGFYLCAWSVLSGLAKNIQYFGAGTRLSVL.

The chain is built from TRBV6-6 and TRBJ2-3; D is perhaps TRBD2 (6 bases). Deletions cut 7 bases from V and 1 base from J, with 15 bases between. CDR3 length: 15 amino acids. Germline V CDR1 and CDR2: MNHNY, SVGAGI (reference sequence). CDR3 nucleotides: TGTGCCAGCACCCCCGGGACTTCGGGCACAGATACGCAGTATTTT. Protein: CASTPGTSGTDTQYF.

The chain uses TRBV30 and TRBJ1-2, with D perhaps TRBD1 (5 bases). The CDR3 is 14 residues long. Trimming removed 0 bases at V and 5 bases at J, with 13 bases between. Germline CDR1 reads GTSNPN; CDR2 reads SVGIG (reference sequence). CDR3 sequence: CAWSVRGGSYGYTF. CDR3 DNA sequence: TGTGCCTGGAGTGTACGGGGGGGGTCTTATGGCTACACCTTC.

The rearrangement links TRBV28 to TRBJ1-4; unclear D gene. Germline V lookup: CDR1 MDHEN, CDR2 SYDVKM. Trimming pared 2 bases from V and 8 bases from J, leaving 0 bases between. This CDR3 has 10 residues. The chain's CDR3 is CASSLEKLFF. In nucleotides, the CDR3 is TGTGCCAGCAGTTTAGAAAAACTGTTTTTT.

The genes are TRBV30 and TRBJ1-6, with 8 bases matching TRBD1. The CDR3 has 15 amino acids. The germline V gene has CDR1 GTSNPN and CDR2 SVGIG (reference sequence). Germline trimming cut 2 bases from V and 5 bases from J; bases unmatched to any gene: 5. For the CDR3, the DNA is TGTGCCTGGAGTCCGAGGACAGGGCATAATTCACCCCTCCACTTT. Translating gives CAWSPRTGHNSPLHF.

A note on this clone: This CDR3 is also generated by other DNA sequences in the sample. The chain couples TRBV11-2 to TRBJ2-1; D not certain. The CDR3 consists of 12 residues. V gave up 5 bases and J gave up 4 bases, with 6 bases separating them. Looked up from germline, CDR1 is SGHAT and CDR2 is FQNNGV. Here the CDR3 DNA reads TGTGCCAGCAGCCTCGGGTACAATGAGCAGTTCTTC. Protein: CASSLGYNEQFF.

This clone was seen a single time. V and J are TRBV28 and TRBJ1-5; TRBD1 is a possible D gene (5 bases). CDR1 and CDR2 from the germline V gene are MDHEN and SYDVKM. Deletions cut 7 bases from V and 7 bases from J, with 14 bases between. This CDR3 region has 13 residues. CDR3 protein: CASNRGGEQPQHF. Here the CDR3 DNA reads TGTGCCAGCAATAGAGGAGGGGAGCAGCCCCAGCATTTT.

J is TRBJ2-5 and V is TRBV18, with 10 nucleotides matching TRBD1. The ends lost 2 bases at V and 5 bases at J; junction bases unmatched: 14. Looked up from germline, CDR1 is KGHSH and CDR2 is LQKENI. The CDR3 has 18 residues. The CDR3 protein is CASSPTSRQGANWETQYF. CDR3 DNA: TGTGCCAGCTCACCAACCTCGAGACAGGGGGCAAATTGGGAGACCCAGTACTTC. The full variable domain, with the rest looked up from reference TRBV18 and TRBJ2-5, is NAGVMQNPRHLVRRRGQEARLRCSPMKGHSHVYWYRQLPEEGLKFMVYLQKENIIDESGMPKERFSAEFPKEGPSILRIQQVVRGDSAAYFCASSPTSRQGANWETQYFGPGTRLLVL.

The chain is built from TRBV2 and TRBJ2-7; D remains ambiguous. The CDR3 runs to 13 residues. From germline, CDR1 is SNHLY and CDR2 FYNNEI. Trimming took 5 bases from V and 1 from J, leaving 9 bases between them. As DNA, the CDR3 is TGTGCCAGCAGTAAACGGCTATCCTACGAGCAGTACTTC. Residues: CASSKRLSYEQYF.

The rearrangement joins TRBV5-8 to TRBJ2-2; D is possibly TRBD2 (5 bases). The V and J ends lost 4 bases and 5 bases respectively, with 15 bases between them. Germline lookup yields CDR1 SGHTS and CDR2 YDEGEE. CDR3 length: 15 amino acids. Written as DNA, the CDR3 is TGTGCCAGCAGCAAGCGGACGCAAGAAACCGGGGAGCTGTTTTTT. This sequence encodes CASSKRTQETGELFF.

The chain joins TRBV5-1 to TRBJ2-3; D tentatively fits TRBD1 or TRBD2 (6 bases each). The CDR3 runs to 16 residues. Germline V gene data show CDR1 as SGHRS and CDR2 as YFSETQ. V lost 0 bases, J lost 6 bases, and 17 bases lay in between. DNA for the CDR3: TGCGCCAGCAGCTTGGGGTCCGGAGGGGGTGGGGATACGCAGTATTTT. Protein product: CASSLGSGGGGDTQYF.

The J gene is TRBJ1-6, the V gene TRBV28; the D is unclear. Germline CDR1 and CDR2: MDHEN and SYDVKM. V was trimmed by 2 bases and J by 7 bases, leaving 9 bases between them. CDR3 length equals 14 residues. CDR3 region: CASSLPSPNSPLHF. The DNA for the CDR3 is TGTGCCAGCAGTTTACCCTCCCCAAATTCACCCCTCCACTTT.

The CDR3 loop reads CASQKRGQPNYGYTF. CDR3 sequence (DNA): TGTGCCAGCCAGAAGAGGGGACAGCCCAACTATGGCTACACCTTC. The chain combines TRBV6-5 with TRBJ1-2; TRBD1 aligns across 7 bases. CDR1 and CDR2 from the germline V gene are MNHEY and SVGAGI. The CDR3 contains 15 residues. Germline trimming cut 8 bases from V and 2 bases from J; bases unmatched to any gene: 11.

V and J are TRBV10-3 and TRBJ1-1, with 9 bases aligning to TRBD1. The CDR3 length is 16 residues. Germline V gene data show CDR1 as ENHRY and CDR2 as SYGVKD. J lost 0 bases, V lost 4 bases, and 6 bases had no gene match. As DNA, the CDR3 is TGTGCCATCAGTGGGGGGACAGGGCCGATGAACACTGAAGCTTTCTTT. As protein: CAISGGTGPMNTEAFF.

This chain uses TRBV7-9 with TRBJ1-2; maybe TRBD1 (5 bases). The CDR3 extends over 15 amino acids. V lost 5 bases and J lost 2, with 15 bases in between. The germline V gene has CDR1 SEHNR and CDR2 FQNEAQ (reference sequence). For the CDR3, the DNA is TGTGCCAGCAGCCCACCGGACGGGGGGAACTATGGCTACACCTTC. Translated, it gives CASSPPDGGNYGYTF.

Here the CDR3 reads CALRDRNEQYF. The CDR3, as DNA: TGCGCCCTGAGAGACAGGAACGAGCAGTACTTC. The rearrangement joins TRBV5-1 to TRBJ2-7; tentatively, D is TRBD1 (6 bases). Germline lookup yields CDR1 SGHRS and CDR2 YFSETQ. The V end was cut by 10 bases, the J end by 5 bases, with 13 bases between. The CDR3 spans 11 residues. The whole variable domain, filled in from reference TRBV5-1 and TRBJ2-7, reads KAGVTQTPRYLIKTRGQQVTLSCSPISGHRSVSWYQQTPGQGLQFLFEYFSETQRNKGNFPGRFSGRQFSNSRSEMNVSTLELGDSALYLCALRDRNEQYFGPGTRLTVT.

The chain recombines TRBV10-3 with TRBJ1-4, with 9 bases that match TRBD1. With 3 bases clipped from V and 8 bases from J, the junction kept 7 bases outside the gene matches. CDR1 and CDR2 from the germline V gene are ENHRY and SYGVKD. The CDR3 spans 15 residues. CDR3 in amino acids: CAISDSGQGYEKLFF. In DNA, the CDR3 is TGTGCCATCAGTGATTCGGGACAGGGTTACGAAAAACTGTTTTTT.

CDR3 protein: CASSSLGQPNYGYTF. CDR3 bases: TGTGCCAGCAGTTCCCTAGGACAGCCTAACTATGGCTACACCTTC. The rearrangement uses TRBV27 and TRBJ1-2; the D gene is possibly TRBD1 (6 bases). The germline V gene has CDR1 MNHEY and CDR2 SMNVEV (reference sequence). V shed 4 bases and J shed 0 bases, with 12 bases lying between them. CDR3 length equals 15 residues.

The genes are TRBV5-5 and TRBJ1-2; no clear D gene. The V and J ends lost 3 bases and 1 base respectively, with 10 bases between them. This CDR3 spans 14 amino acids. Germline V gene data show CDR1 as SGHKS and CDR2 as YYEKEE (reference sequence). The CDR3, as DNA: TGTGCCAGCAGCTCCCTTACAGTTAACTATGGCTACACCTTC. Translation: CASSSLTVNYGYTF.

The chain couples TRBV6-5 to TRBJ2-5, with 7 bases fitting TRBD2. CDR3 length: 14 residues. V lost 5 bases and J lost 2; bases outside the gene matches: 5. Germline CDR1 is MNHEY and CDR2 is SVGAGI. CDR3 DNA: TGTGCCAGCAGTACCCTAGCGGTTCAAGAGACCCAGTACTTC. It yields the protein CASSTLAVQETQYF.